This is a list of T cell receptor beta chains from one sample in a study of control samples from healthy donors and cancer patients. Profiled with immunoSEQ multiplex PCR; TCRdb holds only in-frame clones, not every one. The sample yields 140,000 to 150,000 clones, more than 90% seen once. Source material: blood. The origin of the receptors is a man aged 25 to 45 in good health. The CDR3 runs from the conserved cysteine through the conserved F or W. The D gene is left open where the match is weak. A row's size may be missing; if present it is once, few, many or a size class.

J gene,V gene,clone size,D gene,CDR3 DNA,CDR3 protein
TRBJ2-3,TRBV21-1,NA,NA,TGTGCCAGCAGCAAACTAGCGGGGGGGCAAGATACGCAGTATTTT,CASSKLAGGQDTQYF
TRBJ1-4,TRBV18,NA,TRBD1,TGTGCCAGCTCCCGGGACAGGGATGAAAAACTGTTTTTT,CASSRDRDEKLFF
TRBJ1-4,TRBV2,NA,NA,TGTGCCAGCAGTGATACGGTCGATAGGGTGGATGAAAAACTGTTTTTT,CASSDTVDRVDEKLFF
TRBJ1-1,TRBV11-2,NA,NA,TGTGCCAGCAGCTTAGGTGCGCACACTGAAGCTTTCTTT,CASSLGAHTEAFF
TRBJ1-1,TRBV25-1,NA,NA,TGTGCCAGCAGTGAGCATGGACGGGGGGCGAACACTGAAGCTTTCTTT,CASSEHGRGANTEAFF
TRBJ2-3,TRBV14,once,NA,TGTGCCAGCTTAGGGCCCCTTCTCTATTTT,CASLGPLLYF
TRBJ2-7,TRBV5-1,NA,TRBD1,TGCGCCAGCAGCTTGTCAGGGGGACCCTCCTACGAGCAGTACTTC,CASSLSGGPSYEQYF
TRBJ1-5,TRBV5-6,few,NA,TGTGCCAGCAGCTTGTCCAGAAATCAGCCCCAGCATTTT,CASSLSRNQPQHF
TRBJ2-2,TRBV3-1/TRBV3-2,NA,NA,TGTGCCAGCAGCCATATTCCGGGACAGAACACCGGGGAGCTGTTTTTT,CASSHIPGQNTGELFF
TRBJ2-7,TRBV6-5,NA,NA,TGTGCCAGCAGTTACGCGCCCCCGGGGGTAGAGCAGTACTTC,CASSYAPPGVEQYF
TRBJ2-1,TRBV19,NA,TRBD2,TGTGCCAGTAGTATGGGCGGGGGACTTTACAATGAGCAGTTCTTC,CASSMGGGLYNEQFF
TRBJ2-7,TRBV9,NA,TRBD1,TGTGCCAGCAGCGTATCGGCAGGGGGCGTCCACGAGCAGTACTTC,CASSVSAGGVHEQYF
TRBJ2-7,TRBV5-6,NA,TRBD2,TGTGCCAGCAGCTGGGGGACTAGCGGGGATATGGCTAAGCAGTACTTC,CASSWGTSGDMAKQYF
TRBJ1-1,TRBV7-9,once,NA,TGTGCCAGCAGCCAACCACCCCCGGGGGAGAACACTGAAGCTTTCTTT,CASSQPPPGENTEAFF
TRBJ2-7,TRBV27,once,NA,TGTGCCAGCAGTTTTGGAACCTCTCACGAGCAGTACTTC,CASSFGTSHEQYF
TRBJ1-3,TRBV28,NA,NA,TGTGCAACCGGGCTCTCAGGGGGAAACACCATATATTTT,CATGLSGGNTIYF
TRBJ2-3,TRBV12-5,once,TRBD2,TGTGCTAGTGTGAATAGCGGGGGAAGCACAGATACGCAGTATTTT,CASVNSGGSTDTQYF
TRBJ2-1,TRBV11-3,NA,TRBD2,TGTGCCAGCAGCGGGGGGGCCTACAATGAGCAGTTCTTC,CASSGGAYNEQFF
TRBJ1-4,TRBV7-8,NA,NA,TGTGCCAGCAGCTCTAGAAGGACAGACTTTTTGGTCGAAAAACTGTTTTTT,CASSSRRTDFLVEKLFF
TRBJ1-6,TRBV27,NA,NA,TGTGCCAGCAGCCCCGCCGAAGGTTGGGGATCCACCCTCCACTTT,CASSPAEGWGSTLHF
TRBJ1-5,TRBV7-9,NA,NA,TGTGCCAGCAGCTTATGGGATAGCAATCAGCCCCAGCATTTT,CASSLWDSNQPQHF
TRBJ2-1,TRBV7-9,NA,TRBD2,TGTGCCAGCAGCCCCGTTCTAGCGGGGGCCTACAATGAGCAGTTCTTC,CASSPVLAGAYNEQFF
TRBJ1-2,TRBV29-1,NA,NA,TGCAGCGTTGAGGGACACCCCTATGGCTACACCTTC,CSVEGHPYGYTF
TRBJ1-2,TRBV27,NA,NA,TGTGCCAGCAGGCCCATCCTCACAGGGACGCAATACACCTTC,CASRPILTGTQYTF
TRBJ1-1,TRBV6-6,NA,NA,TGTGCCAGCACCGCCGACAGGCGAGAAGCTTTCTTT,CASTADRREAFF
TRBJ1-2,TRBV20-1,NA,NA,TGCAGTGCTACTGAACCGTACTATGGCTACACCTTC,CSATEPYYGYTF
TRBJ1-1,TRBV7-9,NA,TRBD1,TGTGCCAGCAGCTCGCCGACAGGGACGATCACTGAAGCTTTCTTT,CASSSPTGTITEAFF
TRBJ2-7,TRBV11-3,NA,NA,TGTGCCAGCAGCTTAGGCGCCAGGGACTACGAGCAGTACTTC,CASSLGARDYEQYF
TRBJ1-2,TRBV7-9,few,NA,TGTGCCAGCAGCTTATCGCGCCAAATCGAGGGCTACACCTTC,CASSLSRQIEGYTF
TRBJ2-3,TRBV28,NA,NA,TGTGCCAGCAGGCGTCGGACAGATACGCAGTATTTT,CASRRRTDTQYF
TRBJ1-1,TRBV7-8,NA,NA,TGTGCCAGCAGCTTTTCCCCCGCTGGGGCTTTCTTT,CASSFSPAGAFF
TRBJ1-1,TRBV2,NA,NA,TGTGCCAGCAGTGAACAATGGCAGGGCATGAACACTGAAGCTTTCTTT,CASSEQWQGMNTEAFF
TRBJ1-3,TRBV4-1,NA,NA,TGCGCCAGCAGCCAAGTCCACCGGTCCGGAAACACCATATATTTT,CASSQVHRSGNTIYF
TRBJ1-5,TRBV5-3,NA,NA,TGTGCCAGAAGCCCAGTGGGATCGTACAATCAGCCCCAGCATTTT,CARSPVGSYNQPQHF
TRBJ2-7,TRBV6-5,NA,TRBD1,TGTGCCAGCGTGTCGACAGGGGTAAGAGGCGAGCAGTACTTC,CASVSTGVRGEQYF
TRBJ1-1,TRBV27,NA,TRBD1,TGTGCCAGCAGTTTCTCGAGGACAGGGGGCACTGAAGCTTTCTTT,CASSFSRTGGTEAFF
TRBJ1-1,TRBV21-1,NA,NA,TGTGCCAGCAGCCCACGTCCCGGGACAGGGGCGGACACTGAAGCTTTCTTT,CASSPRPGTGADTEAFF
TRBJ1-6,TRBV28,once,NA,TGTGCCAGCAATATACTATTCCCGGGAACAGGGAACAATTCACCCCTCCACTTT,CASNILFPGTGNNSPLHF
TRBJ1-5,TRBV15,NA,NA,TGTGCCACCAGCAGAGATCTCGGGTATGGCAATCAGCCCCAGCATTTT,CATSRDLGYGNQPQHF
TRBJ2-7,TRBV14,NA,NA,TGTGCCAGCAGCCATTGGTCGCAGGGCGGCGAGCAGTACTTC,CASSHWSQGGEQYF
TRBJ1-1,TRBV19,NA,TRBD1,TGTGCCAGTAGTCGAATACAGGGGGAAGTTACTGAAGCTTTCTTT,CASSRIQGEVTEAFF